This record looks at one T cell receptor (beta chain) sequence and its context. These data come from a study of blood T cell repertoires in COVID-19. Study summary: Sample material is recorded as cDNA or gDNA derived from T cells, B-cell-depleted T cells, or PBMCs.

The protocol was immunoSEQ multiplex PCR, while the TCRdb copy is restricted to in-frame clones and leaves out a portion. The table has about 170,000 clones, around four fifths seen once. Everyone who took part was 18 to 89 years old, and they came from about two dozen US areas. Each participant's cohort was designated according to participant-reported clinical history. Sequencing was carried out using PBMCs or T cells enriched from blood (not recorded which). The clonotype comes from a woman aged 45 to 65 who had recovered from COVID-19.

CDR3 DNA: TGTGCCAGCAGAACCCCTCCGGGGAAGGCGCGCACTGAAGCTTTCTTT. Its translation is CASRTPPGKARTEAFF. J is TRBJ1-1 and V is TRBV5-4; D not resolved. With 5 bases removed from V and 4 bases from J, the gap between germline ends came to 21 bases. This CDR3 comprises 16 residues. Germline CDR1 and CDR2: SGHNT and YYREEE (reference sequence).